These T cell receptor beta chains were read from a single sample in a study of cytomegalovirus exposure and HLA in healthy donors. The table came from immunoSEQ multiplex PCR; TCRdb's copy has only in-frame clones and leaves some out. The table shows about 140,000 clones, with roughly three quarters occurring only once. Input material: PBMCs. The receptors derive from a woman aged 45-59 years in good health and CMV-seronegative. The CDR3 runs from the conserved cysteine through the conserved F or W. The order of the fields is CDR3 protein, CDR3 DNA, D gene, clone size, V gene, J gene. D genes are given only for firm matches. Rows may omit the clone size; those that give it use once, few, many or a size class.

CASSRGGGSYNEQFF	TGTGCCAGCAGCCGGGGCGGGGGGTCCTACAATGAGCAGTTCTTC	TRBD2	-	TRBV7-8	TRBJ2-1
CASSQRTGGDRNTIYF	TGTGCCAGCAGCCAAAGGACAGGGGGTGATCGAAACACCATATATTTT	TRBD1	-	TRBV11-3	TRBJ1-3
CASSSRQLSMNTEAFF	TGTGCCAGCAGTTCCCGACAACTTTCAATGAACACTGAAGCTTTCTTT	-	-	TRBV6-5	TRBJ1-1
CASSPTGSPYYEQYF	TGTGCCAGCAGCCCAACCGGGTCCCCATACTACGAGCAGTACTTC	-	-	TRBV7-9	TRBJ2-7
CASLQGYNSPLHF	TGTGCCAGCCTCCAGGGCTATAATTCACCCCTCCACTTT	-	-	TRBV28	TRBJ1-6
CASSPGTANTGELFF	TGTGCCAGCAGCCCCGGGACAGCGAACACCGGGGAGCTGTTTTTT	TRBD1	-	TRBV5-4	TRBJ2-2
CASSLKLARPNTGELFF	TGTGCCAGCAGCTTAAAATTGGCCAGGCCGAACACCGGGGAGCTGTTTTTT	-	-	TRBV7-3	TRBJ2-2
CASSYRQTYEQYF	TGCGCCAGCAGCTACCGACAGACCTACGAGCAGTACTTC	-	-	TRBV4-1	TRBJ2-7
CASSIDTNYGYTF	TGCGCCAGCAGCATAGACACGAACTATGGCTACACCTTC	-	-	TRBV5-1	TRBJ1-2
CASSSRQSAHNEKLFF	TGTGCCAGCAGCTCCAGGCAATCAGCCCATAATGAAAAACTGTTTTTT	-	-	TRBV7-2	TRBJ1-4
CSAGDRLEAFF	TGCAGTGCTGGAGACAGGCTTGAAGCTTTCTTT	-	-	TRBV20-1	TRBJ1-1
CASSPTGRSYEQYF	TGTGCCAGCAGTCCCACAGGGAGATCCTACGAGCAGTACTTC	-	-	TRBV7-2	TRBJ2-7
CASSTRQGGEQYF	TGTGCCAGCAGCACCCGACAGGGCGGCGAGCAGTACTTC	TRBD1	-	TRBV7-8	TRBJ2-7
CASSLAGGGVLSTGELFF	TGTGCCAGCAGCTTGGCGGGTGGAGGGGTCTTGAGCACCGGGGAGCTGTTTTTT	-	-	TRBV5-4	TRBJ2-2
CASGQGRAEAFF	TGTGCCAGCGGACAGGGTCGGGCTGAAGCTTTCTTT	TRBD1	-	TRBV2	TRBJ1-1
CASSLSEGVGNTIYF	TGTGCCAGTAGCCTTTCCGAGGGCGTAGGAAACACCATATATTTT	-	-	TRBV19	TRBJ1-3
CASSLPPGAGYF	TGTGCCAGCAGTTTACCCCCCGGCGCGGGGTACTTC	-	-	TRBV28	TRBJ2-7
CAWSVPPRYGYTF	TGTGCCTGGAGTGTACCCCCGCGCTATGGCTACACCTTC	-	few	TRBV30	TRBJ1-2
CASSQEGPSSGGPISYEQYF	TGCGCCAGCAGCCAAGAGGGTCCCTCTAGCGGGGGCCCTATCTCCTACGAGCAGTACTTC	TRBD2	once	TRBV4-1	TRBJ2-7
CASSSGLNTDTQYF	TGTGCCAGCAGCTCGGGACTCAACACAGATACGCAGTATTTT	-	-	TRBV7-8	TRBJ2-3
CASSQQHSGNTIYF	TGCGCCAGCAGCCAACAACACTCTGGAAACACCATATATTTT	-	-	TRBV4-1	TRBJ1-3
CASSQSGTQYF	TGCGCCAGCAGTCAATCGGGCACCCAGTACTTC	-	-	TRBV23-1	TRBJ2-5
CASSLGGAGLDTQYF	TGTGCCAGCAGCTTAGGGGGGGCAGGGCTAGATACGCAGTATTTT	-	few	TRBV5-4	TRBJ2-3
CASSLEYRAYNSPLHF	TGTGCCAGCAGCTTAGAGTACAGGGCCTATAATTCACCCCTCCACTTT	-	-	TRBV11-2	TRBJ1-6
CASRLKQGPTEAFF	TGTGCCAGCAGGCTTAAACAGGGTCCCACTGAAGCTTTCTTT	-	once	TRBV2	TRBJ1-1
CASSPPDRGPGNTIYF	TGTGCCAGCAGTCCCCCCGACAGGGGACCTGGAAACACCATATATTTT	TRBD1	-	TRBV28	TRBJ1-3
CASNLGGARTYEQYF	TGTGCCAGCAACCTGGGAGGGGCCCGGACCTACGAGCAGTACTTC	TRBD2	once	TRBV28	TRBJ2-7
CASRRTGSSYEQYF	TGTGCCAGCAGACGGACGGGAAGCTCCTACGAGCAGTACTTC	-	-	TRBV5-4	TRBJ2-7
CASSPGQGATEAFF	TGTGCCAGTAGCCCGGGACAGGGGGCGACTGAAGCTTTCTTT	TRBD1	-	TRBV19	TRBJ1-1
CASSEASILAGANTGELFF	TGTGCCAGCAGTGAAGCTAGTATACTAGCGGGCGCGAACACCGGGGAGCTGTTTTTT	TRBD2	-	TRBV2	TRBJ2-2
CASSILGARGNQPQHF	TGTGCCAGTAGTATCTTGGGGGCGCGGGGCAATCAGCCCCAGCATTTT	-	-	TRBV19	TRBJ1-5
CASSLLAGNPYEQYF	TGCGCCAGCAGCTTGCTAGCGGGTAACCCCTACGAGCAGTACTTC	TRBD2	-	TRBV5-1	TRBJ2-7
CASSARTIRTDTQYF	TGTGCCAGTAGTGCCCGGACTATACGCACAGATACGCAGTATTTT	-	-	TRBV19	TRBJ2-3
CSVEGGTGASNTEAFF	TGCAGCGTTGAAGGGGGGACAGGTGCTTCGAACACTGAAGCTTTCTTT	TRBD1	-	TRBV29-1	TRBJ1-1
CASSAVPGQNSIQYF	TGTGCCAGCAGCGCGGTACCGGGACAAAATTCGATCCAGTACTTC	-	-	TRBV9	TRBJ2-5
CASSQESGRGTGELFF	TGTGCCAGCAGCCAAGAATCAGGTCGGGGGACCGGGGAGCTGTTTTTT	-	-	TRBV4-2	TRBJ2-2
CASSDKLGRGPSVGTQYF	TGTGCCAGCAGCGATAAATTGGGGCGGGGGCCTAGCGTAGGGACCCAGTACTTC	-	-	TRBV5-4	TRBJ2-5
CASSQVADSVNYGYTF	TGCGCCAGCAGCCAAGTTGCAGACTCTGTTAACTATGGCTACACCTTC	-	-	TRBV4-1	TRBJ1-2
CASSVEGVSPLHF	TGTGCCAGCAGCGTAGAAGGAGTTTCACCCCTCCACTTT	-	few	TRBV9	TRBJ1-6
CASSPPSGYSPLHF	TGTGCCAGCTCACCACCATCAGGATACTCACCCCTCCACTTT	-	-	TRBV18	TRBJ1-6
CASTPLIPGPQHF	TGTGCCAGCACTCCTCTAATCCCGGGGCCCCAGCATTTT	-	few	TRBV11-3	TRBJ1-5
CASSLDPYAGELFF	TGCGCCAGCAGCTTGGACCCCTACGCCGGGGAGCTGTTTTTT	-	-	TRBV5-1	TRBJ2-2
CASSISAAGIYGYTF	TGTGCCAGTAGTATCTCTGCTGCGGGCATTTATGGCTACACCTTC	-	-	TRBV19	TRBJ1-2
CASSEDRDRVINF	TGTGCCAGCAGTGAAGACCGGGACAGGGTGATCAACTTT	TRBD1	-	TRBV6-1	TRBJ1-1
CSVEGDTRGREAFF	TGCAGCGTTGAGGGGGACACGAGGGGGCGGGAAGCTTTCTTT	TRBD1	-	TRBV29-1	TRBJ1-1
CASSLADSSTDTQYF	TGTGCCAGCAGCTTAGCGGACTCCAGCACAGATACGCAGTATTTT	-	-	TRBV7-9	TRBJ2-3
CASSPTGVLSPLHF	TGTGCCAGCAGCCCTACAGGGGTTCTTTCACCCCTCCACTTT	TRBD1	-	TRBV4-2	TRBJ1-6
CASRPPESSYNEQFF	TGTGCCAGCAGACCTCCTGAGAGCTCCTACAATGAGCAGTTCTTC	-	-	TRBV27	TRBJ2-1
CASNLAGQETQYF	TGTGCCAGCAATCTAGCGGGGCAAGAGACCCAGTACTTC	TRBD2	-	TRBV25-1	TRBJ2-5
CASSTDLGRRSYEQYF	TGTGCCAGTAGTACCGACTTGGGGCGTAGGAGCTACGAGCAGTACTTC	-	-	TRBV19	TRBJ2-7
CASSLGLAKEETQYF	TGTGCTAGCAGCTTGGGACTAGCAAAAGAAGAGACCCAGTACTTC	TRBD2	-	TRBV7-7	TRBJ2-5
CASSQNRGPRSNSPLHF	TGCGCCAGCAGCCAAAACAGGGGGCCGAGAAGTAATTCACCCCTCCACTTT	TRBD1	-	TRBV4-3	TRBJ1-6
CASSTQGAYGYTF	TGTGCCAGCAGTACACAGGGAGCCTATGGCTACACCTTC	-	-	TRBV2	TRBJ1-2
CASSSAARTDTQYF	TGTGCCAGCAGTTCAGCGGCTCGCACAGATACGCAGTATTTT	-	once	TRBV28	TRBJ2-3
CASSPRQGSNYGYTF	TGTGCCAGCTCACCTCGACAGGGGTCTAACTATGGCTACACCTTC	TRBD1	-	TRBV18	TRBJ1-2